Following are 17 T cell receptor beta chains from one sample sequenced in a study of Graves' ophthalmopathy and Graves' hyperthyroidism. Researchers took RNA transcripts and amplified TCR beta CDR3 regions from them. An initial RT-PCR round employing HTBI primers preceded a second-round multiplex PCR. TCRdb independently ran MiXCR on the multiplex PCR reads; one entry per CDR3 protein. This sample has hundreds of thousands of distinct CDR3 sequences, with 22% found just once. The material sequenced was peripheral blood. These receptors all come from a woman between 18 and 30 years old with stable Graves' hyperthyroidism. Some clones in this sample may be carry-over from other donors' samples.

This clonotype occurred a few times. A much bigger clone sits one base away, suggesting this may be a read error. The chain links TRBV28 to TRBJ2-7; D remains ambiguous. CDR1 MDHEN and CDR2 SYDVKM come from the germline V gene. The CDR3 runs to 14 residues. V was pared by 8 bases and J by 5 bases, with 19 bases between. The CDR3 nucleotides read TGTGCCAGCTCCTCCCGGGTTGAGAGCCACGAGCAGTACTTC. Translation gives CASSSRVESHEQYF.

The chain employs TRBV24-1 and TRBJ2-7, with no clear D. V lost 4 bases and J 5 bases, leaving 8 bases between the germline ends. CDR3 length: 12 residues. CDR1 and CDR2 (germline): KGHDR, SFDVKD. DNA of the CDR3: TGTGCCACCAGTGAGGGTGGAAACGAGCAGTACTTC. Residues: CATSEGGNEQYF.

This clonotype has only a few counts. The chain couples TRBV9 to TRBJ2-5, with 11 bases matching TRBD2. Germline CDR1 reads SGDLS; CDR2 reads YYNGEE. CDR3 length: 15 residues. V lost 4 bases, J lost 5 bases, and 7 bases stayed unmatched. In DNA form, the CDR3 reads TGTGCCAGCAGCCGTAGCGGGGGGGCATCGGAGACCCAGTACTTC. Encoded protein: CASSRSGGASETQYF.

This clonotype was seen only once. The chain joins TRBV6-5 to TRBJ1-2; 10 positions agree with TRBD1. This CDR3 is 15 amino acids long. CDR1 is MNHEY and CDR2 is SVGAGI in the germline V gene. V lost 4 bases, J lost 3 bases, and 5 bases stayed unmatched. The CDR3, as DNA: TGTGCCAGCAGTTGGGGACAGGGGAGTTACTATGGCTACACCTTC. Translated: CASSWGQGSYYGYTF.

This clonotype was counted many times. J is TRBJ2-5 and V is TRBV5-5; D possibly corresponds to TRBD1 (6 bases). Germline CDR1 SGHKS, CDR2 YYEKEE (reference sequence). The CDR3 sequence is 14 residues long. Between the trimmed V and J ends, which lost 6 bases and 1 base, there was a span of 13 bases. The CDR3 region is CASTRDNIQETQYF. The CDR3, as DNA: TGTGCCAGCACCAGGGACAACATCCAAGAGACCCAGTACTTC.

This clonotype was seen repeatedly, ten times or more. In DNA form, the CDR3 reads TGTGCCAGCAGCCTTCAGGGGGCCGGAAACACCATATATTTT. Its protein product is CASSLQGAGNTIYF. This chain joins TRBV12-3 or TRBV12-4 and TRBJ1-3; TRBD1 matches 8 bases. J was trimmed by 4 bases and V by 6 bases; bases with no gene match: 5. The CDR3 consists of 14 residues.

This clonotype was seen ten or more times. This chain links TRBV12-3 or TRBV12-4 with TRBJ2-7; 7 bases line up with TRBD1. This CDR3 comprises 14 residues. V was clipped by 2 bases and J by 2 bases; unmatched bases: 3. CDR3 sequence reads: CASSLSQGAYEQYF. Here the CDR3 DNA reads TGTGCCAGCAGTTTAAGCCAGGGGGCCTACGAGCAGTACTTC.

The sample holds many counts of this clonotype. The gene calls are TRBV7-8 and TRBJ2-7; 8 nucleotides match TRBD1. The CDR3 covers 14 residues. Losses at the gene ends were 3 bases for V and 4 bases for J; bases not matched to a gene: 5. Germline CDR1 and CDR2: SGHVS and FQNEAQ. The CDR3 loop is CASSLGTGEYEQYF. CDR3 bases: TGTGCCAGCAGCTTGGGGACAGGAGAATACGAGCAGTACTTC.

This clonotype was counted at least ten times. This chain connects TRBV24-1 to TRBJ2-2; TRBD2 matches at 13 bases. The CDR3 is 18 residues long. Germline V lookup: CDR1 KGHDR, CDR2 SFDVKD. With V trimmed by 7 bases and J by 0 bases, 7 bases remained unmatched. The CDR3 DNA sequence: TGTGCCACCAGCCCCCTAGGGACTAGCGGGGCGAACACCGGGGAGCTGTTTTTT. Translating it yields CATSPLGTSGANTGELFF.

This clonotype has more than one count but fewer than ten. The V call is TRBV5-1, the J call TRBJ2-5, with D maybe TRBD1 (6 bases). Germline assignment: CDR1 SGHRS and CDR2 YFSETQ. This CDR3 spans 13 amino acids. V was pared by 8 bases and J by 2 bases, with 13 bases between. The chain's CDR3 is CASNRDTQETQYF. CDR3 DNA sequence: TGCGCCAGTAACCGGGACACACAAGAGACCCAGTACTTC.

This clonotype showed up just a few times. V gene TRBV19 combines with J gene TRBJ2-4; D not certain. V lost 4 bases, J lost 0 bases, and 19 bases lay in between. In germline, CDR1 is LNHDA, CDR2 SQIVND (reference sequence). CDR3 length: 18 amino acids. CDR3 in DNA: TGTGCCAGTAGTAGTGGGTGGCGAGAAACACTAGCCAAAAACATTCAGTACTTC. Translating it yields CASSSGWRETLAKNIQYF.

This clonotype was detected many times. The rearrangement uses TRBV12-3 or TRBV12-4 and TRBJ2-7; 13 bases match TRBD2. V was pared by 6 bases and J by 5 bases, with 7 bases of the junction left unmatched. This CDR3 has 15 residues. The CDR3 DNA sequence: TGTGCCAGCAGCGACAGGACTAGCGGGAGCCACGAGCAGTACTTC. Translation gives CASSDRTSGSHEQYF.

The chain has TRBV6-1 and TRBJ1-2; TRBD1 aligns across 7 bases. CDR3 length: 14 amino acids. Trimming took 4 bases from V and 4 from J; bases not matched to a gene: 6. Germline CDR1 and CDR2: MNHNS and SASEGT. Here the CDR3 DNA reads TGTGCCAGCAGTGGAAAGGGGGCAGTCTATGGCTACACCTTC. Encoded protein: CASSGKGAVYGYTF.

This clonotype was detected many times. One end of the junction is discordant with germline, which a read error may explain. The chain recombines TRBV12-5 with TRBJ2-2, with a weak D call TRBD2 (6 bases). Per the germline V gene, CDR1 is LGHNT and CDR2 is FRNRAP. This CDR3 spans 14 amino acids. CDR3 region: CASGLEGFSGELFF. CDR3 sequence (DNA): TGTGCTAGCGGTTTGGAGGGATTCTCCGGGGAGCTGTTTTTT.

This clonotype was found many times. The J gene is TRBJ1-6, the V gene TRBV20-1, with D unresolved. Germline values: CDR1 DFQATT, CDR2 SNEGSKA (reference sequence). CDR3 length equals 14 residues. V lost 0 bases and J lost 7, with 10 bases in between. In DNA, the CDR3 is TGCAGTGCTAGAGATACACAAACCAATTCACCCCTCCACTTT. Translating gives CSARDTQTNSPLHF.

This clonotype was counted at least ten times. This sequence joins TRBV6-2 or TRBV6-3 and TRBJ2-3; 11 nucleotides line up with TRBD1. CDR1 MNHEY and CDR2 SVGEGT come from the germline V gene. The V segment lost 2 bases and the J segment 5 bases; nucleotides outside the gene matches: 9. This CDR3 is built from 17 residues. The CDR3 spells CASSYAWTGGARDTQYF. The DNA of the CDR3 is TGTGCCAGCAGTTACGCCTGGACAGGGGGCGCGCGAGATACGCAGTATTTT.

This clonotype has ten or more counts. The chain has TRBV12-3 or TRBV12-4 and TRBJ1-1; the D gene is possibly TRBD1 (6 bases). With 6 bases removed from V and 4 bases from J, the gap between germline ends came to 15 bases. CDR3 length equals 14 residues. CDR3 residues: CASRVQGGGTEAFF. The CDR3 DNA is TGTGCCAGCAGAGTACAGGGAGGGGGCACTGAAGCTTTCTTT.